A selection of T cell receptor beta chains follows, all from one sample in a study of cytomegalovirus exposure and HLA in healthy donors. This table comes from immunoSEQ multiplex PCR, and its TCRdb copy is limited to in-frame clones, with some not included. Found here are some 140,000 clones, 60% to 80% of them singletons; the top ten hold 1.1%. What was sequenced was PBMCs. The receptor source for this set is a male donor in good health and CMV-seronegative. Both conserved end residues are trimmed from each CDR3.

cdr3_aa v_call cdr3_length j_call
ASSPAGDPQYEQY TRBV11-3 13 TRBJ2-7
ASSQDFGYGYT TRBV4-1 11 TRBJ1-2
ASKQGNEQY TRBV6-5 9 TRBJ2-7
ASSLGQPNQPQH TRBV7-2 12 TRBJ1-5
ASSIRGYGDEKLF TRBV19 13 TRBJ1-4
ASQGQGSYEQY TRBV18 11 TRBJ2-7
ASSLGLAQETQY TRBV7-7 12 TRBJ2-5
ASSALAGGLNTGELF TRBV9 15 TRBJ2-2
ASSQGRFGQTIDISNQPQH TRBV4-1 19 TRBJ1-5
ASSLEGQGRYEQY TRBV5-1 13 TRBJ2-7
ASSIGQGGGETQY TRBV7-7 13 TRBJ2-5
SVEKREAFWDTQY TRBV29-1 13 TRBJ2-3
ASSEQGWKTDTQY TRBV9 13 TRBJ2-3
ASKGLLNTGELF TRBV7-2 12 TRBJ2-2
ASSLDDRFTYNEQF TRBV7-3 14 TRBJ2-1
ASSRTGIQQF TRBV7-8 10 TRBJ2-1
ASSAGTGDNEQF TRBV19 12 TRBJ2-1
ASSSYRGTGELF TRBV5-1 12 TRBJ2-2
ASSQDSAGGREQY TRBV4-3 13 TRBJ2-7
ASSYRQGNEKLF TRBV2 12 TRBJ1-4
ASSRSDRASGYT TRBV18 12 TRBJ1-2
ASSSGPGEQF TRBV27 10 TRBJ2-1
SAFRGNEQF TRBV20-1 9 TRBJ2-1